The clone carrying this TCR beta chain appeared a single time. These data belong to a study of blood T cell repertoires in COVID-19. On the study more broadly: Spain, Italy and the United States supplied samples that represented acute and convalescent COVID-19. T cells, B-cell-depleted T cells, or PBMCs supplied cDNA or gDNA.

Authors' methods: Amplification with reference gene primers provided the estimates of nucleated cell counts. Profiled with immunoSEQ multiplex PCR; TCRdb holds only in-frame clones, not every one. V and J calls and clone size are copied from that table; D and trimming were computed from the DNA. The data hold 30,000 to 40,000 clones, with approximately 85% observed a single time. Germline V gene lookup returns CDR1 SGHRS and CDR2 YFSETQ. Trimming removed 0 bases at V and 0 bases at J, with 16 bases between. The CDR3 runs to 18 residues. This chain joins TRBV5-1 and TRBJ2-1; D is possibly TRBD1 (6 bases). The sample comprised peripheral blood. This TCR came from a man between 60 and 75 years old with active or convalescent COVID-19. This CDR3 is CASSLEGTGMSSYNEQFF. CDR3 nucleotide sequence: TGCGCCAGCAGCTTGGAGGGAACAGGGATGAGCTCCTACAATGAGCAGTTCTTC.